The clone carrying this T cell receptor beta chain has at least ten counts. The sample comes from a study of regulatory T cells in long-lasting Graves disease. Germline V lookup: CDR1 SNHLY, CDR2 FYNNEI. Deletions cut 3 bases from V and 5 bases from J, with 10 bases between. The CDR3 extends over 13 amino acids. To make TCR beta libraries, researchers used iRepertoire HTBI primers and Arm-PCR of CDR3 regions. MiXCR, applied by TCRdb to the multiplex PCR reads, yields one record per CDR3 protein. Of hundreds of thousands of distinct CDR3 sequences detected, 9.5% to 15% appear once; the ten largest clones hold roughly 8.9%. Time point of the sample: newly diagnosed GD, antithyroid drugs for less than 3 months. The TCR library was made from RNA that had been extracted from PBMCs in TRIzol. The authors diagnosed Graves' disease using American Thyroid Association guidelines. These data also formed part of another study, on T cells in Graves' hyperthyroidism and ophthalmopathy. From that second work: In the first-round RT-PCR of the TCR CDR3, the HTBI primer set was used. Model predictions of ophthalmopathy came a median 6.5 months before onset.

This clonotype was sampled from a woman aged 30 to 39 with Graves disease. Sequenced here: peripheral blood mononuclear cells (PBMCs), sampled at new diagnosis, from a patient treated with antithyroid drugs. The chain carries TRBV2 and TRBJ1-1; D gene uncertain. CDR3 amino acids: CASSDVRGTEAFF. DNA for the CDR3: TGTGCCAGCAGTGATGTCCGCGGGACTGAAGCTTTCTTT.